A selection of T cell receptor beta chains follows, all from one sample in a study of pediatric ulcerative colitis. Data came from immunoSEQ multiplex PCR; TCRdb stores just in-frame clones and leaves some out. This sample has 30,000 to 40,000 clones, with roughly 81% found just once. The sample consisted of gut tissue. The origin of the receptors is a boy younger than 18 with mild ulcerative colitis. The CDR3 runs from the conserved cysteine through the conserved F or W. A D gene is named only where the DNA matches it firmly. Rows give clone size only sometimes, using once, few, many, or a class for an expanded clone.

CASSPLTFQETQYF	TGTGCCAGCTCACCCCTCACATTCCAAGAGACCCAGTACTTC	TRBV18	TRBJ2-5	-	-
CASSGHRGNEKLFF	TGTGCCAGCAGTGGTCACAGGGGCAACGAAAAACTGTTTTTT	TRBV2	TRBJ1-4	TRBD1	-
CASRTTGEDYEQYF	TGTGCCAGCAGAACCACAGGGGAGGACTACGAGCAGTACTTC	TRBV13	TRBJ2-7	-	-
CAWSVGLTTNEKLFF	TGTGCCTGGAGTGTAGGGTTAACAACAAATGAAAAACTGTTTTTT	TRBV30	TRBJ1-4	-	once
CASSPQPYSYNEQFF	TGTGCCAGCAGCCCGCAGCCTTACTCCTACAATGAGCAGTTCTTC	TRBV7-2	TRBJ2-1	-	-
CASSLPMNTEAFF	TGTGCCAGCAGCCTCCCGATGAACACTGAAGCTTTCTTT	TRBV7-9	TRBJ1-1	-	-
CASGVDQFTDTQYF	TGTGCCAGCGGCGTGGACCAGTTCACAGATACGCAGTATTTT	TRBV9	TRBJ2-3	-	-
CASSYSESSYEQYF	TGTGCCAGCAGTTACTCCGAGAGCTCCTACGAGCAGTACTTC	TRBV6-5	TRBJ2-7	-	-
CASSPGLGEQYF	TGTGCCAGCAGCCCGGGTTTAGGTGAGCAGTACTTC	TRBV11-2	TRBJ2-7	-	-
CASSPPGGGNQPQHF	TGTGCCAGTAGTCCCCCCGGGGGAGGCAATCAGCCCCAGCATTTT	TRBV19	TRBJ1-5	-	-
CASSQPRTRYNEQFF	TGCGCCAGCAGCCAACCTAGGACTCGATACAATGAGCAGTTCTTC	TRBV4-1	TRBJ2-1	-	-
CASSEAPGVNTEAFF	TGTGCCAGCAGTGAAGCGCCCGGAGTGAACACTGAAGCTTTCTTT	TRBV2	TRBJ1-1	-	-
CASSEGGRDGYTF	TGTGCCAGCAGTGAGGGGGGAAGGGATGGCTACACCTTC	TRBV6-1	TRBJ1-2	-	-
CASSLAGYYEQYF	TGTGCCAGCAGCTTAGCGGGGTACTACGAGCAGTACTTC	TRBV7-2	TRBJ2-7	-	-
CASSPRTDLNTEAFF	TGCGCCAGCAGCCCGCGGACAGACCTGAACACTGAAGCTTTCTTT	TRBV5-1	TRBJ1-1	-	-
CASSLWDWGNQPQHF	TGTGCCAGCAGCTTGTGGGACTGGGGCAATCAGCCCCAGCATTTT	TRBV5-6	TRBJ1-5	-	-
CASSPNRIWRPSAEKLFF	TGCGCCAGCAGCCCCAATCGCATCTGGAGACCTTCCGCTGAAAAACTGTTTTTT	TRBV4-1	TRBJ1-4	-	-